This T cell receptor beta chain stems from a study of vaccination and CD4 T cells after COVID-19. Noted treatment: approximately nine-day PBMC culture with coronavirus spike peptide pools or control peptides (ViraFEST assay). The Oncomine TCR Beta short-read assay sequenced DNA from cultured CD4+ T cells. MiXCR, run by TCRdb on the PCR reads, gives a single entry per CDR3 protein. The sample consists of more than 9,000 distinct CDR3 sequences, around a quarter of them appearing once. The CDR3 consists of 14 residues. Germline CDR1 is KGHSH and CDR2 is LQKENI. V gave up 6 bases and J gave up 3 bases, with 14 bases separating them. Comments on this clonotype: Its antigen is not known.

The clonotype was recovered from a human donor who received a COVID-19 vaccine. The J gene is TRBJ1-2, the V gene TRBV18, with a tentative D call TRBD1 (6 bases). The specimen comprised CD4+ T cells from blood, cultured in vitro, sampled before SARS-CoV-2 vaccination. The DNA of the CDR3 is TGTGCCAGCTCCCTTCCGGACAGATACTATGGCTACACCTTC. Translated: CASSLPDRYYGYTF.